These T cell receptor beta chains were read from a single sample in a study of regulatory T cells in long-lasting Graves disease. In TCRdb, the multiplex PCR reads were re-called with MiXCR into one record per CDR3 protein. The table records 400,000 to 500,000 distinct CDR3 sequences, around 20% of them present only once. The starting material was peripheral blood mononuclear cells (PBMCs), obtained when the disease was refractory, from a patient treated with antithyroid drugs. All receptors derive from a female donor with Graves disease. The CDR3 runs from the conserved cysteine through the conserved F or W. The D gene is left open where the match is weak. Part of the rows lack a size; the others show once, few, many or a class for expanded clones.

j_call: TRBJ1-1; clone_size: NA; cdr3_length: 12; d_call: NA; v_call: TRBV30; cdr3_nt: TGTGCCTGGAAACGGCTGAACACTGAAGCTTTCTTT; cdr3_aa: CAWKRLNTEAFF
j_call: TRBJ1-5; clone_size: NA; cdr3_length: 17; d_call: NA; v_call: TRBV28; cdr3_nt: TGTGCCAGCAGGAGCTACCACGGGGCGTATAGCAATCAGCCCCAGCATTTT; cdr3_aa: CASRSYHGAYSNQPQHF
j_call: TRBJ2-5; clone_size: few; cdr3_length: 15; d_call: NA; v_call: TRBV27; cdr3_nt: TGTGCCAGCAGTTCAGGGACCCTGGGTATGGAGACCCAGTACTTC; cdr3_aa: CASSSGTLGMETQYF
j_call: TRBJ2-4; clone_size: many; cdr3_length: 14; d_call: TRBD1; v_call: TRBV4-3; cdr3_nt: TGCGCCAGCAGCCAAACGACAGGGGCAAACATTCAGTACTTC; cdr3_aa: CASSQTTGANIQYF
j_call: TRBJ2-5; clone_size: many; cdr3_length: 15; d_call: NA; v_call: TRBV7-6; cdr3_nt: TGTGCCAGCAGCCATCCTGGAGATGGACAAGAGACCCAGTACTTC; cdr3_aa: CASSHPGDGQETQYF
j_call: TRBJ1-2; clone_size: NA; cdr3_length: 13; d_call: TRBD1; v_call: TRBV28; cdr3_nt: TGTGCCAGCAGTCGGACAGGGGTCGGTGGCTACGCCTTC; cdr3_aa: CASSRTGVGGYAF
j_call: TRBJ2-5; clone_size: many; cdr3_length: 12; d_call: NA; v_call: TRBV20-1; cdr3_nt: TGCAGTGCTAGGTTAGATGGGGCGACCCAGTACTTC; cdr3_aa: CSARLDGATQYF
j_call: TRBJ2-7; clone_size: few; cdr3_length: 18; d_call: NA; v_call: TRBV27; cdr3_nt: TGTGCCAGCAGTTTAAAGCCCCCGGGGTCCACGCGAATCTACGAGCAGTACTTC; cdr3_aa: CASSLKPPGSTRIYEQYF
j_call: TRBJ1-1; clone_size: NA; cdr3_length: 16; d_call: NA; v_call: TRBV19; cdr3_nt: TGTGCCAGTAGTATAGATAGGGGGGGGAAGGACACTGAAGCTTTCTTT; cdr3_aa: CASSIDRGGKDTEAFF
j_call: TRBJ2-7; clone_size: NA; cdr3_length: 16; d_call: TRBD1; v_call: TRBV7-2; cdr3_nt: TGTGCCAGCAGCTTTGACCGGGACAGGGGGCTGTACGAGCAGTACTTC; cdr3_aa: CASSFDRDRGLYEQYF
j_call: TRBJ2-3; clone_size: NA; cdr3_length: 14; d_call: NA; v_call: TRBV5-8; cdr3_nt: TGTGCCAGCAGAGAAGCGGTCCCGAGGGATACGCAGTATTTT; cdr3_aa: CASREAVPRDTQYF
j_call: TRBJ2-1; clone_size: many; cdr3_length: 15; d_call: NA; v_call: TRBV2; cdr3_nt: TGTGCCAGCAGTGCACCCGACTGGGGCGGGGTTGAGCAGTTCTTC; cdr3_aa: CASSAPDWGGVEQFF
j_call: TRBJ1-2; clone_size: many; cdr3_length: 15; d_call: TRBD1; v_call: TRBV19; cdr3_nt: TGTGCCAGTAGTACCCGAATACAGGGGAACTATGGCTACACCTTC; cdr3_aa: CASSTRIQGNYGYTF
j_call: TRBJ1-2; clone_size: NA; cdr3_length: 13; d_call: NA; v_call: TRBV4-2; cdr3_nt: TGTGCCAGCAGCCAAGATTCCGCAGTGAGCTACACCTTC; cdr3_aa: CASSQDSAVSYTF
j_call: TRBJ1-4; clone_size: NA; cdr3_length: 14; d_call: NA; v_call: TRBV6-1; cdr3_nt: TGTGCCAGCGGGCAGGAGGGGGCTAATGAAAAACTGTTTTTT; cdr3_aa: CASGQEGANEKLFF
j_call: TRBJ1-1; clone_size: many; cdr3_length: 12; d_call: NA; v_call: TRBV2; cdr3_nt: TGTGCCAGGGGGAAGGGAGACTCTGAAGCTTTCTTT; cdr3_aa: CARGKGDSEAFF
j_call: TRBJ2-7; clone_size: many; cdr3_length: 15; d_call: TRBD2; v_call: TRBV7-9; cdr3_nt: TGTGCCAGCAGCTCGTCTAGCGGGAGTAATTACGAGCAGTACTTC; cdr3_aa: CASSSSSGSNYEQYF
j_call: TRBJ2-7; clone_size: many; cdr3_length: 16; d_call: TRBD2; v_call: TRBV10-3; cdr3_nt: TGTGCCATCAGTGACCAATGGACTAGCGGGAGAGGAGAGCAGTACTTC; cdr3_aa: CAISDQWTSGRGEQYF
j_call: TRBJ2-2; clone_size: NA; cdr3_length: 15; d_call: NA; v_call: TRBV7-6; cdr3_nt: TGTGCCAGCAGCTTAGCGTCGGGGCCGTACGGGGAGCTGTTTTTT; cdr3_aa: CASSLASGPYGELFF
j_call: TRBJ1-5; clone_size: few; cdr3_length: 14; d_call: NA; v_call: TRBV7-8; cdr3_nt: TGTGCCAGCAGCTTAGGGGCGACGCCTCAGCCCCAGCATTTT; cdr3_aa: CASSLGATPQPQHF
j_call: TRBJ2-2; clone_size: few; cdr3_length: 16; d_call: NA; v_call: TRBV27; cdr3_nt: TGTGCCAGCAGTTTGCCAGGGGTGAGGGGTTCCCGGGAGCTGTTTTTT; cdr3_aa: CASSLPGVRGSRELFF
j_call: TRBJ2-7; clone_size: NA; cdr3_length: 15; d_call: TRBD2; v_call: TRBV27; cdr3_nt: TGTGCCAGCAGTTTTAGGGGACTAGCGGGACGGGAGCAGTACTTC; cdr3_aa: CASSFRGLAGREQYF
j_call: TRBJ2-2; clone_size: NA; cdr3_length: 16; d_call: NA; v_call: TRBV4-3; cdr3_nt: TGCGCCAGCAGCCAAGATGTGGGAGCCCGCACCGGGGAGCTGTTTTTT; cdr3_aa: CASSQDVGARTGELFF
j_call: TRBJ2-5; clone_size: few; cdr3_length: 13; d_call: NA; v_call: TRBV7-2; cdr3_nt: TGTGCCAGCAGCTCCCAATATCAAGGGACCCAGTACTTC; cdr3_aa: CASSSQYQGTQYF
j_call: TRBJ2-7; clone_size: many; cdr3_length: 14; d_call: NA; v_call: TRBV28; cdr3_nt: TGTGCCAGCAGTGTGAGGGGTTCCTCCTACGAGCAGTACTTC; cdr3_aa: CASSVRGSSYEQYF
j_call: TRBJ2-2; clone_size: NA; cdr3_length: 17; d_call: NA; v_call: TRBV12-3/TRBV12-4; cdr3_nt: TGTGCCAACAGTAGAGAGGTGGCGACCACGAACACCGGGGAGCTGTTTTTT; cdr3_aa: CANSREVATTNTGELFF
j_call: TRBJ1-2; clone_size: many; cdr3_length: 17; d_call: TRBD1; v_call: TRBV6-2/TRBV6-3; cdr3_nt: TGTGCCAGCAGTTACTCCGGACAGGGGGATCCCGTCTATGGCTACACCTTC; cdr3_aa: CASSYSGQGDPVYGYTF
j_call: TRBJ2-7; clone_size: NA; cdr3_length: 15; d_call: TRBD2; v_call: TRBV7-6; cdr3_nt: TGTACCAGCAGCTTAGCGGGAGGCCCGACCTACGAGCAGTACTTC; cdr3_aa: CTSSLAGGPTYEQYF
j_call: TRBJ1-1; clone_size: NA; cdr3_length: 14; d_call: TRBD1; v_call: TRBV19; cdr3_nt: TGTGCCAGTACCCTAACAGGGGGTGGGACTGAAGCTTTCTTT; cdr3_aa: CASTLTGGGTEAFF
j_call: TRBJ2-4; clone_size: many; cdr3_length: 15; d_call: TRBD2; v_call: TRBV3-1; cdr3_nt: TGTGCCAGCAGCCCCTGGGGGGGGACCAAAAACATTCAGTACTTC; cdr3_aa: CASSPWGGTKNIQYF
j_call: TRBJ2-1; clone_size: many; cdr3_length: 11; d_call: TRBD1; v_call: TRBV20-1; cdr3_nt: TGCAGTGCTTGGACAGGACATGAGCAGTTCTTC; cdr3_aa: CSAWTGHEQFF
j_call: TRBJ1-1; clone_size: few; cdr3_length: 15; d_call: NA; v_call: TRBV5-1; cdr3_nt: TGCGCCAGCAGCTTTCGCGGGACACTGAACACTGAAGCTTTCTTT; cdr3_aa: CASSFRGTLNTEAFF
j_call: TRBJ1-5; clone_size: NA; cdr3_length: 15; d_call: TRBD1; v_call: TRBV5-1; cdr3_nt: TGCGCCAGCAGGAGGACAGGGGGCGGCGATCAGCCCCAGCATTTT; cdr3_aa: CASRRTGGGDQPQHF
j_call: TRBJ2-2; clone_size: few; cdr3_length: 15; d_call: NA; v_call: TRBV9; cdr3_nt: TGTGCCAGCAGCGTAGGTGCAGGGCGAGGCGGGGAGCTGTTTTTT; cdr3_aa: CASSVGAGRGGELFF
j_call: TRBJ1-1; clone_size: many; cdr3_length: 14; d_call: NA; v_call: TRBV27; cdr3_nt: TGTGCCAGCAGTCCTATTCTCGGCAGGGCTGAAGCTTTCTTT; cdr3_aa: CASSPILGRAEAFF
j_call: TRBJ2-1; clone_size: few; cdr3_length: 13; d_call: NA; v_call: TRBV11-1; cdr3_nt: TGTGCCAGCAGCTTAGGGGGGTCTGATGAGCAGTTCTTC; cdr3_aa: CASSLGGSDEQFF
j_call: TRBJ2-2; clone_size: many; cdr3_length: 14; d_call: NA; v_call: TRBV12-3/TRBV12-4; cdr3_nt: TGTGCCAGCAAAAGGGGACTTATCACCGGGGAGCTGTTTTTT; cdr3_aa: CASKRGLITGELFF
j_call: TRBJ2-7; clone_size: NA; cdr3_length: 12; d_call: NA; v_call: TRBV20-1; cdr3_nt: TGCAGTGCTAGAGATCACGGGGGCAGGGGGTACTTC; cdr3_aa: CSARDHGGRGYF
j_call: TRBJ2-7; clone_size: NA; cdr3_length: 15; d_call: TRBD1; v_call: TRBV4-3; cdr3_nt: TGCGCCAGCAGCCAAGGACCGACAGGGCTGTACGAGCAGTACTTC; cdr3_aa: CASSQGPTGLYEQYF
j_call: TRBJ1-1; clone_size: once; cdr3_length: 12; d_call: TRBD1; v_call: TRBV20-1; cdr3_nt: TGCACTCCGGACAGGGGTGCCACTGAAGCTTTCTTT; cdr3_aa: CTPDRGATEAFF
j_call: TRBJ2-7; clone_size: few; cdr3_length: 16; d_call: TRBD1; v_call: TRBV6-2/TRBV6-3; cdr3_nt: TGTGCCAGCAGTTACACCCGGGACAGATTCGTAAACGAGCAGTACTTC; cdr3_aa: CASSYTRDRFVNEQYF
j_call: TRBJ2-7; clone_size: many; cdr3_length: 16; d_call: TRBD2; v_call: TRBV2; cdr3_nt: TGTGCCAGCAGTGAGTCGTTAGCGGGAGGGCCCTACGAGCAGTACTTC; cdr3_aa: CASSESLAGGPYEQYF
j_call: TRBJ2-7; clone_size: NA; cdr3_length: 18; d_call: NA; v_call: TRBV6-5; cdr3_nt: TGTGCCAGCAGTTACTCGTCCCCTCTAGCTTCCATCTCCTACGAGCAGTACTTC; cdr3_aa: CASSYSSPLASISYEQYF
j_call: TRBJ2-4; clone_size: many; cdr3_length: 14; d_call: NA; v_call: TRBV7-9; cdr3_nt: TGTGCCAGCAGCCAGGGCGAGTGGGGGAACATTCAGTACTTC; cdr3_aa: CASSQGEWGNIQYF
j_call: TRBJ2-7; clone_size: few; cdr3_length: 15; d_call: NA; v_call: TRBV29-1; cdr3_nt: TGCAGCGTTGAAGGGGCCCAAGGGAGCTCCTACGAGCAGTACTTC; cdr3_aa: CSVEGAQGSSYEQYF
j_call: TRBJ1-5; clone_size: NA; cdr3_length: 12; d_call: TRBD1; v_call: TRBV19; cdr3_nt: TGTGCCAGTTTAGAAGGGGGCAGAACCCAGCATTTT; cdr3_aa: CASLEGGRTQHF
j_call: TRBJ2-5; clone_size: many; cdr3_length: 14; d_call: NA; v_call: TRBV5-1; cdr3_nt: TGCGCCAGCAGCTCCACGGTGGGGCGGGAGACCCAGTACTTC; cdr3_aa: CASSSTVGRETQYF
j_call: TRBJ1-5; clone_size: few; cdr3_length: 16; d_call: NA; v_call: TRBV27; cdr3_nt: TGTGCCAGCAGTTGCCCCCCCTCGGGGTCTTATCAGCCCCAGCATTTT; cdr3_aa: CASSCPPSGSYQPQHF
j_call: TRBJ1-6; clone_size: few; cdr3_length: 13; d_call: TRBD1; v_call: TRBV4-1; cdr3_nt: TGCGCCAGCAGCAAGGACAGGGGTACAACCCTCCACTTT; cdr3_aa: CASSKDRGTTLHF
j_call: TRBJ2-5; clone_size: many; cdr3_length: 15; d_call: TRBD1; v_call: TRBV5-4; cdr3_nt: TGTGCCAGCAGTCCTAGGGGAGGACAGGGAGAGACCCAGTACTTC; cdr3_aa: CASSPRGGQGETQYF
j_call: TRBJ1-1; clone_size: many; cdr3_length: 12; d_call: NA; v_call: TRBV20-1; cdr3_nt: TGCAGTGCTCTCCAACAGCACACTGAAGCTTTCTTT; cdr3_aa: CSALQQHTEAFF
j_call: TRBJ2-5; clone_size: many; cdr3_length: 14; d_call: NA; v_call: TRBV20-1; cdr3_nt: TGCAGTGCTAGAGGCCAGGGAGGCCAAGAGACCCAGTACTTC; cdr3_aa: CSARGQGGQETQYF